This passage covers 20 T cell receptor beta chains from one sample sequenced in a study of T cell repertoires in cytomegalovirus infection (dated by TCRdb to between 2017 and 2020). These reads were obtained on an Illumina HiSeq 1500. The public reads were reprocessed in TCRdb via fastp at Q25 and MiXCR, keeping in-frame beta chains. Each record represents a unique CDR3 protein, reported with the most common genes and DNA among its rows. For this sample the table gives roughly 600,000 distinct CDR3 sequences, of which 20% to 25% were detected only once. The ten largest account for 7.5% to 9% of the sample. Sequencing was done on a sample of CD8+ T cells from PBMCs. These receptors were obtained from a human donor in good health (CMV status not recorded). Some clones in this sample may be carry-over from other donors' samples.

This clonotype has just a few counts. The V gene is TRBV27, the J gene TRBJ2-1, with TRBD2 identical over 12 bases. The CDR3 spans 17 residues. The V gene's germline CDR1 is MNHEY and CDR2 SMNVEV (reference sequence). V lost 10 bases to trimming and J lost 0 bases; unmatched junction nucleotides: 10. The CDR3 spells CATAGLAGKSSYNEQFF. The CDR3 coding sequence is TGTGCCACCGCGGGACTAGCGGGTAAGAGCTCCTACAATGAGCAGTTCTTC.

This clonotype came up a few times. The chain carries TRBV13 and TRBJ2-1, with TRBD1 identical over 7 bases. This CDR3 has 13 residues. Germline V gene data show CDR1 as PRHDT and CDR2 as FYEKMQ (reference sequence). V shed 7 bases, J shed 3 bases, and the junction held 3 bases outside the gene matches. The DNA for the CDR3 is TGTGCCAGCACAGGGGACAGCTACAATGAGCAGTTCTTC. Its translation: CASTGDSYNEQFF.

This clonotype was detected ten times or more. The chain uses TRBV19 and TRBJ2-1; D gene unclear. V shed 7 bases and J shed 2 bases, with 12 bases lying between them. The CDR3 length is 14 residues. Germline CDR1 is LNHDA and CDR2 is SQIVND (reference sequence). CDR3 sequence: CASKAASPYNEQFF. The DNA of the CDR3 is TGTGCCAGTAAGGCGGCTTCTCCCTACAATGAGCAGTTCTTC. The full variable domain, completed using reference TRBV19 and TRBJ2-1, is DGGITQSPKYLFRKEGQNVTLSCEQNLNHDAMYWYRQDPGQGLRLIYYSQIVNDFQKGDIAEGYSVSREKKESFPLTVTSAQKNPTAFYLCASKAASPYNEQFFGPGTRLTVL.

The chain uses TRBV25-1 and TRBJ2-1; D ambiguous. The CDR3 extends over 13 amino acids. V shed 10 bases and J shed 6 bases, with 16 bases lying between them. CDR1 is MGHDK, CDR2 SYGVNS, per germline. The CDR3 spells CATTVSEFNEQFF. The CDR3 DNA reads TGTGCCACCACTGTTTCGGAATTCAATGAGCAGTTCTTC.

The chain uses TRBV12-3 or TRBV12-4 and TRBJ2-3; TRBD2 aligns across 10 bases. V gave up 5 bases and J gave up 4 bases; unmatched junction bases: 12. This CDR3 spans 17 amino acids. The CDR3: CASSIPGTSEAADTQYF. CDR3 in DNA: TGTGCCAGCAGTATACCCGGGACTAGCGAGGCAGCAGATACGCAGTATTTT.

Details on this clonotype: Being one base from a much bigger clone, this may be a read error. V is TRBV10-3 and J is TRBJ2-5; 9 nucleotides line up with TRBD1. The CDR3 runs to 14 residues. Germline CDR1 ENHRY, CDR2 SYGVKD. The trim removed 7 bases at V and 5 bases at J, leaving 8 bases unmatched. The CDR3 protein is CAINVGDRDETQYF. The CDR3 nucleotides read TGTGCCATCAATGTTGGGGACAGGGATGAGACCCAGTACTTC.

This clonotype has a handful of counts. DNA for the CDR3: TGTGCCACCTCGGGGAACACTGAAGCTTTCTTT. Protein product: CATSGNTEAFF. The V and J genes are TRBV7-9 and TRBJ1-1, with D unclear. The CDR3 is 11 residues long. Germline CDR1 SEHNR, CDR2 FQNEAQ (reference sequence). V dropped 10 bases and J dropped 1 base, with 7 bases sitting between them. Full variable domain (missing parts from reference TRBV7-9 and TRBJ1-1): DTGVSQNPRHKITKRGQNVTFRCDPISEHNRLYWYRQTLGQGPEFLTYFQNEAQLEKSRLLSDRFSAERPKGSFSTLEIQRTEQGDSAMYLCATSGNTEAFFGQGTRLTVV.

This clonotype was detected ten times or more. The chain employs TRBV7-3 and TRBJ2-2; D might be TRBD2 (5 bases). The germline CDR1 and CDR2 sequences are SGHTA and FQGTGA. The CDR3 is 15 residues long. The V and J ends lost 5 bases and 6 bases respectively, with 16 bases between them. The CDR3 protein is CASSPNEARAGELFF. The CDR3 DNA reads as TGTGCCAGCAGCCCCAACGAGGCGAGGGCCGGGGAGCTGTTTTTT.

V usage is TRBV5-1 and J usage is TRBJ2-1, with 9 bases aligning to TRBD2. The CDR3 contains 16 residues. The V segment lost 4 bases and the J segment 0 bases; nucleotides outside the gene matches: 5. Germline V gives CDR1 SGHRS, CDR2 YFSETQ. The CDR3 spells CASSGSGGRSYNEQFF. CDR3 nucleotides: TGCGCCAGCAGCGGGAGCGGGGGGCGCTCCTACAATGAGCAGTTCTTC. The whole variable domain, remainder taken from reference TRBV5-1 and TRBJ2-1, is KAGVTQTPRYLIKTRGQQVTLSCSPISGHRSVSWYQQTPGQGLQFLFEYFSETQRNKGNFPGRFSGRQFSNSRSEMNVSTLELGDSALYLCASSGSGGRSYNEQFFGPGTRLTVL.

In nucleotides, the CDR3 is TGTGCCAGCAGCCCAGCACTAGCGGGGGGGAGCACCGGGGAGCTGTTTTTT. Protein product: CASSPALAGGSTGELFF. The chain uses TRBV6-5 and TRBJ2-2; TRBD2 matches at 13 bases. Germline loops: CDR1 MNHEY, CDR2 SVGAGI. CDR3 length: 17 amino acids. The V segment lost 6 bases and the J segment 4 bases; nucleotides outside the gene matches: 8.

This clonotype appeared a few times. This rearrangement joins TRBV5-1 to TRBJ2-5, with 13 bases lining up with TRBD2. CDR1 is SGHRS, CDR2 YFSETQ, per germline. V lost 4 bases and J lost 4; bases outside the gene matches: 7. The CDR3 extends over 16 amino acids. The CDR3 loop is CASSPGLAGILETQYF. The CDR3, as DNA: TGCGCCAGCAGCCCGGGACTAGCGGGGATCTTAGAGACCCAGTACTTC.

The chain joins TRBV20-1 to TRBJ2-7, with 10 bases that match TRBD1. Germline loops: CDR1 DFQATT, CDR2 SNEGSKA (reference sequence). Trimming removed 5 bases from V and 2 bases from J; junction bases left unmatched: 12. The CDR3 consists of 16 residues. CDR3 nucleotide sequence: TGCAGTGCTCCGAGACCGGGACAGGGGAACCCCTACGAGCAGTACTTC. Its translation: CSAPRPGQGNPYEQYF.

This clonotype was detected only once. CDR3 coding DNA: TGCAGTGCTTACCCCTCGGACAGGGCCGAGCAGTACGTC. This codes for CSAYPSDRAEQYV. The rearrangement joins TRBV20-1 to TRBJ2-7, with 8 bases identical to TRBD1. Germline CDR1 DFQATT, CDR2 SNEGSKA (reference sequence). The V and J ends lost 5 bases and 6 bases, in that order; junction bases with no gene match: 9. This CDR3 has 13 amino acids.

The J gene is TRBJ1-5, the V gene TRBV19, with 9 bases fitting TRBD1. V was clipped by 7 bases and J by 5 bases; unmatched bases: 9. The CDR3 totals 15 residues. From germline, CDR1 is LNHDA and CDR2 SQIVND (reference sequence). The chain's CDR3 is CASKPGQGTDQPQHF. CDR3 nucleotides: TGTGCCAGTAAACCGGGACAGGGAACGGATCAGCCCCAGCATTTT. The full variable domain, in which reference TRBV19 and TRBJ1-5 provide the parts outside the CDR3, is DGGITQSPKYLFRKEGQNVTLSCEQNLNHDAMYWYRQDPGQGLRLIYYSQIVNDFQKGDIAEGYSVSREKKESFPLTVTSAQKNPTAFYLCASKPGQGTDQPQHFGDGTRLSIL.

Only a few counts were recorded for this clonotype. The rearrangement joins TRBV7-8 to TRBJ1-5; maybe TRBD1 (6 bases). The CDR3 has 12 residues. Trimming shortened V by 4 bases and J by 7 bases, and 8 bases separated the two germline ends. Germline V lookup: CDR1 SGHVS, CDR2 FQNEAQ. In DNA, the CDR3 is TGTGCCAGCAGCTGGGGGCAGCAGCCCCAGCATTTT. It specifies CASSWGQQPQHF.

The table lists this clonotype with many counts. The chain couples TRBV6-2 or TRBV6-3 to TRBJ1-2; 7 nucleotides match TRBD1. The germline CDR1 and CDR2 sequences are MNHEY and SVGEGT. This CDR3 spans 16 amino acids. Germline trimming cut 2 bases from V and 3 bases from J; bases unmatched to any gene: 9. The CDR3 reads CASSYARDSRHYGYTF. For the CDR3, the DNA is TGTGCCAGCAGTTACGCCCGGGACAGCCGTCACTATGGCTACACCTTC.

The V gene is TRBV9, the J gene TRBJ2-1; D perhaps matches TRBD2 (6 bases). This CDR3 contains 15 residues. Between the trimmed V and J ends, which lost 3 bases and 4 bases, there was a span of 14 bases. Germline V gene sequence: CDR1 SGDLS, CDR2 YYNGEE. The CDR3 loop reads CASSARDWEYNEQFF. CDR3 DNA: TGTGCCAGCAGCGCCCGGGACTGGGAGTACAATGAGCAGTTCTTC.

This clonotype has only a few counts. The chain uses TRBV10-1 and TRBJ1-2; unclear D gene. Germline CDR1 reads WNHNN; CDR2 reads SYGVQD (reference sequence). The V end was cut by 0 bases, the J end by 2 bases, with 4 bases between. The CDR3 sequence is 13 residues long. The CDR3, as DNA: TGCGCCAGCAGTGAGTCCGTGAACTATGGCTACACCTTC. It translates to CASSESVNYGYTF.

V and J are TRBV4-1 and TRBJ2-7, with D possibly being TRBD1 (6 bases). Trimming shortened V by 2 bases and J by 2 bases, and 16 bases separated the two germline ends. The CDR3 length is 16 residues. Looked up from germline, CDR1 is MGHRA and CDR2 is YSYEKL. CDR3 sequence reads: CASSQRGAGTTYEQYF. The CDR3 nucleotides are TGCGCCAGCAGCCAAAGGGGAGCCGGGACAACCTACGAGCAGTACTTC.

V usage is TRBV5-1 and J usage is TRBJ1-1; 9 bases are shared with TRBD1. V shed 4 bases, J shed 1 base, and the junction held 8 bases outside the gene matches. Per germline, CDR1 SGHRS and CDR2 YFSETQ. This CDR3 has 16 residues. In nucleotides, the CDR3 is TGCGCCAGCAGCGGACCGGGACAGGGTAGGAACACTGAAGCTTTCTTT. Its protein product is CASSGPGQGRNTEAFF.